The 14 T cell receptor beta chains presented below share a single source sample, sequenced in a study of cytotoxic CD8 clonotypes in ibrutinib-treated CLL. Libraries were prepared by immunoSEQ multiplex PCR; TCRdb keeps only in-frame clonotypes and omits some of them. The profile shows around 200,000 clones, 79% of them singletons. The material sequenced was PBMCs, taken after 12 months of ibrutinib treatment. The receptors here all came from a human donor with chronic lymphocytic leukemia.

The V call is TRBV7-8, the J call TRBJ1-1; D gene uncertain. Germline loops: CDR1 SGHVS, CDR2 FQNEAQ. V lost 1 base and J 12 bases, leaving 18 bases between the germline ends. The CDR3 length is 14 residues. Here the CDR3 reads CASSLEHGLGTTFF. DNA of the CDR3: TGTGCCAGCAGCTTAGAGCATGGGTTGGGTACCACTTTCTTT.

CDR3 bases: TGTGCCAGCAGCCGAATTACAGGGGGCTTTTCCTACGAGCAGTACTTC. This translates into CASSRITGGFSYEQYF. This chain connects TRBV27 to TRBJ2-7; 9 bases fit TRBD1. V lost 6 bases, J lost 1 base, and 10 bases stayed unmatched. The CDR3 is made up of 16 amino acids. Germline V gene lookup returns CDR1 MNHEY and CDR2 SMNVEV (reference sequence).

V and J are TRBV5-4 and TRBJ2-7, with TRBD1 as a possible D gene (6 bases). The CDR3 contains 13 residues. CDR1 SGHNT and CDR2 YYREEE come from the germline V gene (reference sequence). V was trimmed by 4 bases and J by 3 bases, leaving 11 bases between them. CDR3 in DNA: TGTGCCAGCAGCCAGCCGGGACACTACGAGCAGTACTTC. Translated, it gives CASSQPGHYEQYF.

This rearrangement joins TRBV27 to TRBJ2-7; 10 bases align to TRBD2. CDR1 is MNHEY and CDR2 is SMNVEV in the germline V gene (reference sequence). This CDR3 region has 16 residues. The V and J ends lost 6 bases and 6 bases, in that order; junction bases with no gene match: 14. The CDR3 DNA follows: TGTGCCAGCAGCGGGGGGGCGCTAGCGGGAGTTACCGAGCAGTACTTC. It is translated as CASSGGALAGVTEQYF.

The chain combines TRBV10-1 with TRBJ2-1, with 8 bases aligning to TRBD2. Germline values: CDR1 WNHNN, CDR2 SYGVQD (reference sequence). Trimming took 0 bases from V and 10 from J; bases not matched to a gene: 8. The CDR3 totals 15 residues. This CDR3 is CASSESTGGPQEQFF. The DNA for the CDR3 is TGCGCCAGCAGTGAGTCGACGGGAGGGCCTCAAGAGCAGTTCTTC.

The gene calls are TRBV4-1 and TRBJ1-5, with D possibly matching TRBD1 (5 bases). The CDR3 is 21 amino acids. Deletions cut 0 bases from V and 7 bases from J, with 31 bases between. Germline loops: CDR1 MGHRA, CDR2 YSYEKL. CDR3 in amino acids: CASSQEFESGVGLLRPQPQHF. The CDR3 DNA sequence: TGCGCCAGCAGCCAAGAGTTTGAGTCGGGGGTCGGTTTATTGCGGCCCCAGCCCCAGCATTTT.

The chain couples TRBV7-9 to TRBJ1-1; D uncertain. Germline CDR1 reads SEHNR; CDR2 reads FQNEAQ (reference sequence). The CDR3 consists of 15 residues. Trimming pared 2 bases from V and 5 bases from J, leaving 15 bases between. In DNA, the CDR3 is TGTGCCAGCAGCTTAACAAACCGTGATGGGACTGAAGCTTTCTTT. Translating it yields CASSLTNRDGTEAFF. The full variable domain, with the rest looked up from reference TRBV7-9 and TRBJ1-1, is DTGVSQNPRHKITKRGQNVTFRCDPISEHNRLYWYRQTLGQGPEFLTYFQNEAQLEKSRLLSDRFSAERPKGSFSTLEIQRTEQGDSAMYLCASSLTNRDGTEAFFGQGTRLTVV.

J is TRBJ2-4 and V is TRBV6-1; D is unresolved. The germline CDR1 and CDR2 sequences are MNHNS and SASEGT. The length of the CDR3 is 17 residues. Trimming took off 1 base at V and 1 base at J, with 14 bases between the two ends. For the CDR3, the DNA is TGTGCCAGCAGTGAAGTAGGGCACTTGGACGCCAAAAACATTCAGTACTTC. Translation gives CASSEVGHLDAKNIQYF.

Comments on this clone: An end of the junction differs from the germline gene, which may be a read error. The chain employs TRBV25-1 and TRBJ2-5; D remains unclear. Germline V gene sequence: CDR1 MGHDK, CDR2 SYGVNS. The CDR3 loop spans 12 amino acids. Here the CDR3 DNA reads TGTGCCAGCAGTATTGCCCCAGAGGCCCAGTACTTC. This gives the protein CASSIAPEAQYF. Together with reference TRBV25-1 and TRBJ2-5, the CDR3 gives the full variable domain: EADIYQTPRYLVIGTGKKITLECSQTMGHDKMYWYQQDPGMELHLIHYSYGVNSTEKGDLSSESTVSRIRTEHFPLTLESARPSHTSQYLCASSIAPEAQYFGPGTRLLVL.

The genes are TRBV5-6 and TRBJ2-1; D not certain. CDR1 is SGHDT and CDR2 is YYEEEE in the germline V gene. The V and J ends lost 0 bases and 4 bases respectively, with 8 bases between them. This CDR3 region has 14 residues. The CDR3 DNA reads as TGTGCCAGCAGCTTGGATCGGGCTTACAATGAGCAGTTCTTC. Residues: CASSLDRAYNEQFF.

The chain links TRBV10-1 to TRBJ2-7, with D hard to call. This CDR3 comprises 14 residues. Trimming pared 3 bases from V and 0 bases from J, leaving 9 bases between. The V gene's germline CDR1 is WNHNN and CDR2 SYGVQD (reference sequence). The CDR3 DNA is TGCGCCAGCAGTGATAGCAGGAACTCCTACGAGCAGTACTTC. Protein sequence: CASSDSRNSYEQYF.

The chain has TRBV27 and TRBJ2-7; no clear D gene. With 6 bases removed from V and 3 bases from J, the gap between germline ends came to 15 bases. Germline CDR1 reads MNHEY; CDR2 reads SMNVEV (reference sequence). There are 14 residues in the CDR3. CDR3 residues: CASSPKPTHYEQYF. The DNA of the CDR3 is TGTGCCAGCAGCCCGAAACCAACTCACTACGAGCAGTACTTC.

The V gene is TRBV5-1, the J gene TRBJ2-2; D remains ambiguous. Germline V CDR1 and CDR2: SGHRS, YFSETQ. The CDR3 is 11 amino acids. With 6 bases removed from V and 7 bases from J, the gap between germline ends came to 7 bases. CDR3 amino acids: CASMFGGELFF. The CDR3, as DNA: TGCGCCAGCATGTTCGGCGGGGAGCTGTTTTTT.

The chain carries TRBV6-5 and TRBJ1-2; 7 bases align to TRBD1. CDR3 length equals 13 residues. V shed 2 bases, J shed 6 bases, and the junction held 3 bases outside the gene matches. Germline V gene data show CDR1 as MNHEY and CDR2 as SVGAGI. DNA for the CDR3: TGTGCCAGCAGTTACCGACAGGGCCATGGCTACACCTTC. Translated: CASSYRQGHGYTF.